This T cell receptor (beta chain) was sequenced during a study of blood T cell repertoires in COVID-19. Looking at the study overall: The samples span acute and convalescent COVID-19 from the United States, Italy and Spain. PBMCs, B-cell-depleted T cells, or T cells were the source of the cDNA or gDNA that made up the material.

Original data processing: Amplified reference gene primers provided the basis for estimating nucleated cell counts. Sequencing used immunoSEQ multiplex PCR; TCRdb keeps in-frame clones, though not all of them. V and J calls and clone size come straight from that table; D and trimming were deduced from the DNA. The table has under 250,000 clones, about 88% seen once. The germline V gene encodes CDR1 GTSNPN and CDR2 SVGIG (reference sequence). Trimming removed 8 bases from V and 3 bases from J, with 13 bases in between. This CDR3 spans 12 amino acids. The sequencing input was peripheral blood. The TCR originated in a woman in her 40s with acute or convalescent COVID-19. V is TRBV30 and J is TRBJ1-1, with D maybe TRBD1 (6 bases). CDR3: CAGCQGHTEAFF. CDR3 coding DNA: TGTGCCGGATGCCAGGGGCACACTGAAGCTTTCTTT.